The subject of this entry is one TCR beta chain. Germline V gene data show CDR1 as SGDLS and CDR2 as YYNGEE. V was shortened by 6 bases and J by 8 bases, with 11 bases between the two germline ends. The length of the CDR3 is 12 residues. This sample stems from a study of control samples from healthy donors and cancer patients. Sequencing was performed with immunoSEQ multiplex PCR; in TCRdb, only in-frame clones are kept and a portion is missing. Seen here are about 99,000 clones, around 89% observed once, and the top ten hold approximately 20%. Material for sequencing was PBMCs. This chain links TRBV9 with TRBJ1-4; D may be TRBD1 (6 bases). The TCR sequence derives from a man aged 55 to 70 with lung cancer. The CDR3, as DNA: TGTGCCAGCAAGGGGGGTGGGGAAAAACTGTTTTTT. Protein sequence: CASKGGGEKLFF.